Below, 2 T cell receptor beta chains from the same sample are listed, as sequenced in a study of regulatory T cells in long-lasting Graves disease. In building TCR beta libraries, iRepertoire HTBI primers were used together with Arm-PCR of CDR3 regions. TCRdb re-called the multiplex PCR reads through MiXCR, storing one row per CDR3 protein. The sample yields approximately 470,000 distinct CDR3 sequences, 20% seen once. The time point was: persistent/refractory GD, antithyroid drugs over 5 years with positive TRAb. Making the TCR library involved RNA that had been extracted from PBMCs. Sequencing was performed on peripheral blood mononuclear cells (PBMCs), taken when the disease was refractory, from a patient treated with antithyroid drugs. Receptors originate from a female donor with Graves disease.

The chain joins TRBV20-1 to TRBJ2-3; D may be TRBD1 (6 bases). The CDR3 is 15 amino acids. CDR1 is DFQATT and CDR2 is SNEGSKA in the germline V gene (reference sequence). Trimming stripped 8 bases from V and 4 bases from J, with 22 bases between. The CDR3 loop is CSHYGGPPMSDTQYF. The CDR3 DNA reads as TGCAGTCATTATGGGGGCCCTCCTATGTCAGATACGCAGTATTTT.

This clonotype was picked up many times. This chain connects TRBV20-1 to TRBJ2-7; 12 bases match TRBD2. Germline CDR1 and CDR2: DFQATT and SNEGSKA (reference sequence). Trimming took 5 bases from V and 5 from J; bases not matched to a gene: 4. The CDR3 extends over 13 amino acids. The CDR3 protein is CSASLAGGNEQYF. CDR3 nucleotide sequence: TGCAGTGCTTCCCTAGCGGGAGGGAACGAGCAGTACTTC.